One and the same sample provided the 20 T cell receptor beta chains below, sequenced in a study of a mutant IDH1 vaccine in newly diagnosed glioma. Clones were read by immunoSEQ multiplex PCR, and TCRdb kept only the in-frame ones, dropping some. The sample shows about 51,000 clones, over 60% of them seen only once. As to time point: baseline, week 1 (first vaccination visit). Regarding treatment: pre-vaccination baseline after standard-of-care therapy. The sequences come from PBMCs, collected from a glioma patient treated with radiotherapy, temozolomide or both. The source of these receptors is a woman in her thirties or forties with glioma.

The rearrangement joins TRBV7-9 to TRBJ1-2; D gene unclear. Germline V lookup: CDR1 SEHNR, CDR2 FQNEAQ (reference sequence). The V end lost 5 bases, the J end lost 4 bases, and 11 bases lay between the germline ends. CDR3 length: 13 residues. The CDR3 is CASSETRGYGYTF. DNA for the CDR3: TGTGCCAGCAGCGAGACCCGGGGCTATGGCTACACCTTC.

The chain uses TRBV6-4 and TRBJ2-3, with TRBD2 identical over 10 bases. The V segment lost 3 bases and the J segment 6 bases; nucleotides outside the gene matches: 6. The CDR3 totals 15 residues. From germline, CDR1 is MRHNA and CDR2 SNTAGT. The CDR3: CASSELAGSTDTQYF. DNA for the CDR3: TGTGCCAGCAGTGAACTAGCGGGGTCCACGGATACGCAGTATTTT.

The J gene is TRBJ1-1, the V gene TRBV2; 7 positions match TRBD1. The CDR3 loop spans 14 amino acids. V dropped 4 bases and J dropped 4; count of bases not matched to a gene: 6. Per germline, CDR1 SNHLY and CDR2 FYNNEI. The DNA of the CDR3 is TGTGCCAGCAGTGTCGCGAGGGGGCCCACTGAAGCTTTCTTT. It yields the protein CASSVARGPTEAFF.

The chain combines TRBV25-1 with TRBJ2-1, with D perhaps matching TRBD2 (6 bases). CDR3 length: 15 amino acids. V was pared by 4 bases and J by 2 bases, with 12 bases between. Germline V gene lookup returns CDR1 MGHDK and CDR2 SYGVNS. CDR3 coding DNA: TGTGCCAGCAGTGTTAGGGGACTCGCCTACAATGAGCAGTTCTTC. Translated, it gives CASSVRGLAYNEQFF.

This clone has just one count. The CDR3 region has the DNA TGTGCCCTACAAAGGGGTAAAGCCCCGGACACTGAAGCTTTCTTT. As protein: CALQRGKAPDTEAFF. This chain links TRBV6-1 with TRBJ1-1; tentatively, D is TRBD1 (5 bases). Germline values: CDR1 MNHNS, CDR2 SASEGT. The CDR3 consists of 15 residues. With 11 bases removed from V and 3 bases from J, the gap between germline ends came to 22 bases.

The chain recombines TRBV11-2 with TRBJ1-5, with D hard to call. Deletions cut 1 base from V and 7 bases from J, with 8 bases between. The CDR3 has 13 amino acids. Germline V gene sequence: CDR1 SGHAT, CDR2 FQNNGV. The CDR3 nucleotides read TGTGCCAGCAGCTTAGGGGAAGGACAGCCCCAGCATTTT. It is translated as CASSLGEGQPQHF.

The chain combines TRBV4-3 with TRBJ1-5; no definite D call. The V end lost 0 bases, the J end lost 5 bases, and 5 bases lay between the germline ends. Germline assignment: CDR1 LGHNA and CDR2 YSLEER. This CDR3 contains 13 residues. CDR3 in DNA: TGCGCCAGCAGCCAAGATTGGGATCAGCCCCAGCATTTT. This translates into CASSQDWDQPQHF.

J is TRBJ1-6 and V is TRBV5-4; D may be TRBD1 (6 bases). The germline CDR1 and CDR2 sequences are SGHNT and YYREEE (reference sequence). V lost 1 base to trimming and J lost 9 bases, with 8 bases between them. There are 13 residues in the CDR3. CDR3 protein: CASSLWGPSPLHF. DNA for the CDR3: TGTGCCAGCAGCTTGTGGGGGCCTTCACCCCTCCACTTT.

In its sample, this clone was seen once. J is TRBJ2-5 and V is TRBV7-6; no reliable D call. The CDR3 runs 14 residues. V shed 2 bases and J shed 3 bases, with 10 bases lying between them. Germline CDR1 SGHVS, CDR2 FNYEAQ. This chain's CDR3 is CASSLPGREETQYF. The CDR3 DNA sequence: TGTGCCAGCAGCTTACCCGGCCGTGAAGAGACCCAGTACTTC.

CDR3 protein: CASSQDLLGAGTDNSPLHF. The CDR3, as DNA: TGTGCCAGCAGCCAAGATTTGTTGGGGGCGGGGACGGATAATTCACCCCTCCACTTT. This chain joins TRBV4-2 and TRBJ1-6; D might be TRBD1 (6 bases). V was trimmed by 0 bases and J by 5 bases, leaving 20 bases between them. The V gene's germline CDR1 is LGHNA and CDR2 YNFKEQ. The CDR3 has 19 residues.

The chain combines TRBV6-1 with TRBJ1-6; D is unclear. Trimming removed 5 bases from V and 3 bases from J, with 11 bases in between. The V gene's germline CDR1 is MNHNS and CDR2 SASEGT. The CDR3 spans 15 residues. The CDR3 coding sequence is TGTGCCAGCAGTTTACTACAGAGCTATAATTCACCCCTCCACTTT. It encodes CASSLLQSYNSPLHF.

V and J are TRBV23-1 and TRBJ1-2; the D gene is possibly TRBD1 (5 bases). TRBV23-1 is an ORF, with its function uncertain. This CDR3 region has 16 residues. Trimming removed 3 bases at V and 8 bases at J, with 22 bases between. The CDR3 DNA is TGCGCCAGCAGTCACCCGGGGGAGGAACGAGGGAAAGGCTACACCTTC. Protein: CASSHPGEERGKGYTF.

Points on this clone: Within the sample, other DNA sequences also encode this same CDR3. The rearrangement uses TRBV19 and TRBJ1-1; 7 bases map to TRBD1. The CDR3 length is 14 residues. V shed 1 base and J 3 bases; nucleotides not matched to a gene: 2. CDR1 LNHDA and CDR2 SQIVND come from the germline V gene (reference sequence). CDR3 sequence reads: CASSIGQGYTEAFF. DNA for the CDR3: TGTGCCAGTAGTATAGGACAGGGATACACTGAAGCTTTCTTT.

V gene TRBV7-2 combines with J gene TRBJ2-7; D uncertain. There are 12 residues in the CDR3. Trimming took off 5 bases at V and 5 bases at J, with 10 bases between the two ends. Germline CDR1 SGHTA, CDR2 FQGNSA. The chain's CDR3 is CASSRPRNEQYF. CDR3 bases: TGTGCCAGCAGCCGGCCCCGGAACGAGCAGTACTTC.

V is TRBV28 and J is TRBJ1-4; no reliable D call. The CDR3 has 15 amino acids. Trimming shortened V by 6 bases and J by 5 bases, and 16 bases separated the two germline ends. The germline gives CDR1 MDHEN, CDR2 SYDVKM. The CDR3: CASSDRGASNEKLFF. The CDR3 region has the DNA TGTGCCAGCAGCGATCGCGGAGCTTCCAATGAAAAACTGTTTTTT.

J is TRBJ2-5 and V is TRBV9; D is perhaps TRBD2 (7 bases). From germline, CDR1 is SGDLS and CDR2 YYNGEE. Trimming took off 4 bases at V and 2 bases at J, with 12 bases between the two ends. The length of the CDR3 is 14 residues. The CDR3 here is CASSKGGRQETQYF. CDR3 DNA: TGTGCCAGCAGCAAGGGGGGGAGGCAAGAGACCCAGTACTTC. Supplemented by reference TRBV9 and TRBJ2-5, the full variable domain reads DSGVTQTPKHLITATGQRVTLRCSPRSGDLSVYWYQQSLDQGLQFLIQYYNGEERAKGNILERFSAQQFPDLHSELNLSSLELGDSALYFCASSKGGRQETQYFGPGTRLLVL.

In nucleotides, the CDR3 is TGCGCCAGCAGTGAGGTAGGCAGAGATACGCAGTATTTT. It codes for CASSEVGRDTQYF. The chain joins TRBV10-2 to TRBJ2-3; no clear D gene. The V end lost 2 bases, the J end lost 5 bases, and 8 bases lay between the germline ends. The CDR3 runs to 13 residues. The germline V gene has CDR1 WSHSY and CDR2 SAAADI.

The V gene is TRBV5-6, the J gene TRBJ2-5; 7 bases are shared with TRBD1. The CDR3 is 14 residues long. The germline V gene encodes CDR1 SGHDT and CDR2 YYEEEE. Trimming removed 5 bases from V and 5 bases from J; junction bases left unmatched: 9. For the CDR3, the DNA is TGTGCCAGCAGACGAACTACAGGGGTCGAGACCCAGTACTTC. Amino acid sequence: CASRRTTGVETQYF.

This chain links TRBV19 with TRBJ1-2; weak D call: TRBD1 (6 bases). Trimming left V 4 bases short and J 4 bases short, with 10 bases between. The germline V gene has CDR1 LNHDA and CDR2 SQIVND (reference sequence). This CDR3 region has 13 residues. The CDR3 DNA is TGTGCCAGTAGTACCCAGGGGAGCTATGGCTACACCTTC. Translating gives CASSTQGSYGYTF.

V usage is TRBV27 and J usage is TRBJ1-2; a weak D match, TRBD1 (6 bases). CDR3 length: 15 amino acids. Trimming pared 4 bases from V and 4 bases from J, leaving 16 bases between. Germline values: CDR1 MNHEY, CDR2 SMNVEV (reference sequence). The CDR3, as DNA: TGTGCCAGCAGTTCCCAGGGGAAGGACCTCTATGGCTACACCTTC. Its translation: CASSSQGKDLYGYTF.